Listed below are T cell receptor beta chains from one sample, sequenced in a study of prognosis after radiotherapy for stage I lung cancer. MiXCR, run by TCRdb on the multiplex PCR reads, gives a single entry per CDR3 protein. The table has tens of thousands of distinct CDR3 sequences, roughly 41% seen once. The source material was PBMCs, sampled before or after stereotactic body radiation therapy (not recorded which). The receptor set was obtained from a donor aged 50 or older with non-small cell lung cancer. CDR3s include the opening cysteine and the closing phenylalanine or tryptophan. Fields, in order: CDR3 protein, J gene, V gene.

CDR3aa: CASRLGYEQYF; j_gene: TRBJ2-7; v_gene: TRBV5-1
CDR3aa: CASSLVSSTDTQYF; j_gene: TRBJ2-3; v_gene: TRBV12-3/TRBV12-4
CDR3aa: CASSFWENTEAFF; j_gene: TRBJ1-1; v_gene: TRBV5-1
CDR3aa: CASTSPTSPLHTDTQYF; j_gene: TRBJ2-3; v_gene: TRBV2
CDR3aa: CASKAGRGNEQFF; j_gene: TRBJ2-1; v_gene: TRBV6-1
CDR3aa: CASSPPGGGISGANVLTF; j_gene: TRBJ2-6; v_gene: TRBV18
CDR3aa: CASSDRGRAYNSTLHF; j_gene: TRBJ1-6; v_gene: TRBV6-2/TRBV6-3
CDR3aa: CSARYGTSGRTQYF; j_gene: TRBJ2-3; v_gene: TRBV20-1
CDR3aa: CASSQSLGVYTEAFF; j_gene: TRBJ1-1; v_gene: TRBV14
CDR3aa: CASTSTSTDTQYF; j_gene: TRBJ2-3; v_gene: TRBV9
CDR3aa: CASSFQSSYNSPLHF; j_gene: TRBJ1-6; v_gene: TRBV27
CDR3aa: CASSFPPGRRETQYF; j_gene: TRBJ2-5; v_gene: TRBV7-2
CDR3aa: CASSQELTLAGEYNEQFF; j_gene: TRBJ2-1; v_gene: TRBV4-1
CDR3aa: CASSPREGASETQYF; j_gene: TRBJ2-5; v_gene: TRBV12-3/TRBV12-4
CDR3aa: CASNWGGRNNEQFF; j_gene: TRBJ2-1; v_gene: TRBV5-4
CDR3aa: CASSEQGSQPQHF; j_gene: TRBJ1-5; v_gene: TRBV19
CDR3aa: CASSLGTGSSPLHF; j_gene: TRBJ1-6; v_gene: TRBV7-8
CDR3aa: CASSRDSWHSPLHF; j_gene: TRBJ1-6; v_gene: TRBV6-1
CDR3aa: CASSYSGQGSFYEQYF; j_gene: TRBJ2-7; v_gene: TRBV6-2/TRBV6-3
CDR3aa: CASSVSGANYGYTF; j_gene: TRBJ1-2; v_gene: TRBV9
CDR3aa: CASSLGGGLYEQYF; j_gene: TRBJ2-7; v_gene: TRBV7-2
CDR3aa: CSAPTTSGDEQFF; j_gene: TRBJ2-1; v_gene: TRBV20-1
CDR3aa: CASSPRGLGTGELFF; j_gene: TRBJ2-2; v_gene: TRBV18
CDR3aa: CASTLRGKGMNTEAFF; j_gene: TRBJ1-1; v_gene: TRBV12-3/TRBV12-4
CDR3aa: CASSPRNSPLHF; j_gene: TRBJ1-6; v_gene: TRBV18
CDR3aa: CIARVLETQYF; j_gene: TRBJ2-5; v_gene: TRBV20-1
CDR3aa: CSVEDRVRTDTQYF; j_gene: TRBJ2-3; v_gene: TRBV29-1
CDR3aa: CASGLVDRGGQPQHF; j_gene: TRBJ1-5; v_gene: TRBV12-5
CDR3aa: CASKDFINSNQPQHF; j_gene: TRBJ1-5; v_gene: TRBV6-1
CDR3aa: CASSLVGEKDGYTF; j_gene: TRBJ1-2; v_gene: TRBV11-2
CDR3aa: CASSEGSGSSYEQYF; j_gene: TRBJ2-7; v_gene: TRBV6-1
CDR3aa: CASSLGPASGELFF; j_gene: TRBJ2-2; v_gene: TRBV7-2
CDR3aa: CAWSSGHGGKLFF; j_gene: TRBJ1-4; v_gene: TRBV30
CDR3aa: CASSQVSGGPTYQQYF; j_gene: TRBJ2-7; v_gene: TRBV14
CDR3aa: CASSRILAGVYNEQFF; j_gene: TRBJ2-1; v_gene: TRBV7-8
CDR3aa: CATSSAGTYEQYF; j_gene: TRBJ2-7; v_gene: TRBV24-1
CDR3aa: CASSQTSGNTDTQYF; j_gene: TRBJ2-3; v_gene: TRBV14
CDR3aa: CASSLEGMRGYTF; j_gene: TRBJ1-2; v_gene: TRBV5-5
CDR3aa: CASSLSWSHNEQFF; j_gene: TRBJ2-1; v_gene: TRBV5-4
CDR3aa: CASSFGSVGGSQYF; j_gene: TRBJ2-3; v_gene: TRBV12-3/TRBV12-4
CDR3aa: CASIYSTGGSVFYEQYF; j_gene: TRBJ2-7; v_gene: TRBV6-5
CDR3aa: CASGPSGSTAYGYTF; j_gene: TRBJ1-2; v_gene: TRBV7-8
CDR3aa: CASKEQSGANVLTF; j_gene: TRBJ2-6; v_gene: TRBV19
CDR3aa: CASRTGTGPSYF; j_gene: TRBJ1-5; v_gene: TRBV27
CDR3aa: CASSKDGVQPQHF; j_gene: TRBJ1-5; v_gene: TRBV7-2
CDR3aa: CASKRDSNQPQHF; j_gene: TRBJ1-5; v_gene: TRBV2
CDR3aa: CASSAPSVNEQFF; j_gene: TRBJ2-1; v_gene: TRBV7-9
CDR3aa: CSANHRGLNIQYF; j_gene: TRBJ2-4; v_gene: TRBV20-1